The rows below give T cell receptor beta chains drawn from one sample of a study of blood T cells in healthy people across ages. One entry per CDR3 protein, called by TCRdb with MiXCR from the 5' RACE reads. Seen here are approximately 850,000 distinct CDR3 sequences, around 43% observed once, and the top ten hold around 21%. The sequenced material came from blood. Receptors originate from a man in his 60s in good health. The CDR3 runs from the conserved cysteine through the conserved F or W. Fields, in order: J gene, V gene, clone size, D gene, CDR3 protein, CDR3 DNA. The D gene is left open where the match is weak. For some rows the clone size is stated as once, few or many, or as a class when expanded; others skip it.

>TRBJ2-2|TRBV15|.|.
CATSRDTSGELFF
TGTGCCACCAGCAGAGATACAAGTGGGGAGCTGTTTTTT
>TRBJ2-7|TRBV2|few|.
CASSEGDFLYEQYF
TGTGCCAGCAGTGAAGGGGATTTCTTGTACGAGCAGTACTTC
>TRBJ1-1|TRBV5-1|.|TRBD1
CASSLGGGQNTEAFF
TGCGCCAGCAGCCTAGGGGGCGGACAAAACACTGAAGCTTTCTTT
>TRBJ2-1|TRBV20-1|few|.
CSARAGGVNEQFF
TGCAGTGCTAGAGCAGGCGGGGTCAATGAGCAGTTCTTC
>TRBJ2-7|TRBV20-1|.|TRBD2
CSARRGGLNEQYF
TGCAGTGCTAGGCGGGGGGGGCTCAATGAGCAGTACTTC
>TRBJ2-2|TRBV11-3|once|.
CASSFSWPLDTGELFF
TGTGCCAGCAGCTTCTCCTGGCCCTTAGATACCGGGGAGCTGTTTTTT
>TRBJ2-7|TRBV28|.|TRBD1
CASIRPGQSYEQYF
TGTGCCAGCATCCGCCCGGGACAGTCATACGAGCAGTACTTC
>TRBJ2-3|TRBV20-1|.|TRBD2
CSARRLAGIQYTDTQYF
TGCAGTGCTAGACGGCTAGCGGGGATACAGTACACAGATACGCAGTATTTT
>TRBJ1-6|TRBV7-9|.|.
CASSLGRADNSPLHF
TGTGCCAGCAGCTTGGGGAGGGCTGATAATTCACCCCTCCACTTT
>TRBJ2-3|TRBV7-2|few|.
CASSLVSGVVTDTQYF
TGTGCCAGCAGCTTAGTGTCAGGGGTCGTAACAGATACGCAGTATTTT
>TRBJ2-3|TRBV20-1|.|.
CSARDVGVADTQYF
TGCAGTGCTAGAGATGTGGGTGTGGCAGATACGCAGTATTTT
>TRBJ2-1|TRBV20-1|.|.
CSARDMGSSYNEQFF
TGCAGTGCTAGAGATATGGGGAGCTCCTACAATGAGCAGTTCTTC
>TRBJ2-7|TRBV29-1|.|.
CSVRARRINEQYF
TGCAGCGTCCGAGCCCGGAGAATAAATGAGCAGTACTTC
>TRBJ2-1|TRBV6-6|.|TRBD2
CASSAGTSGYNEQFF
TGTGCCAGCAGTGCAGGGACTAGCGGATACAATGAGCAGTTCTTC
>TRBJ1-6|TRBV20-1|.|TRBD1
CSARSLGQSNSPLHF
TGCAGTGCTAGGTCCTTGGGACAGTCTAATTCACCCCTCCACTTT
>TRBJ1-5|TRBV4-3|few|TRBD1
CASSQGTGNNQPQHF
TGCGCCAGCAGCCAAGGGACAGGAAACAATCAGCCCCAGCATTTT
>TRBJ2-5|TRBV20-1|few|.
CSARGGLWGGHDPRTQYF
TGCAGTGCTAGAGGAGGCCTGTGGGGGGGCCACGATCCACGGACCCAGTACTTC
>TRBJ2-1|TRBV12-5|few|TRBD1
CASGLGQVESNEQFF
TGTGCTAGTGGTTTAGGACAGGTTGAGTCTAATGAGCAGTTCTTC
>TRBJ2-3|TRBV4-2|.|.
CASSQDRAATTDTQYF
TGTGCCAGCAGCCAAGACCGAGCGGCAACCACAGATACGCAGTATTTT
>TRBJ2-5|TRBV12-3/TRBV12-4|few|.
CASSLSKAEQYF
TGTGCCAGCAGTTTATCTAAGGCAGAGCAGTACTTC
>TRBJ2-1|TRBV5-5|.|.
CASSCQGIHNEQFF
TGTGCCAGCAGCTGTCAGGGGATCCACAATGAGCAGTTCTTC
>TRBJ2-1|TRBV7-9|.|.
CASSPLLGRSSYNEQFF
TGTGCCAGCAGCCCCCTTTTGGGCCGGAGCTCCTACAATGAGCAGTTCTTC
>TRBJ1-2|TRBV25-1|few|.
CASSEGADLEGYTF
TGTGCCAGCAGTGAGGGGGCGGATTTGGAAGGCTACACCTTC
>TRBJ2-3|TRBV6-6|.|.
CASSYGGPADTQYF
TGTGCCAGCAGTTACGGGGGGCCGGCTGATACGCAGTATTTT
>TRBJ2-7|TRBV7-8|.|.
CASSWGGGSNNEQYF
TGTGCCAGCAGCTGGGGAGGGGGCTCAAACAATGAGCAGTACTTC
>TRBJ2-5|TRBV6-1|few|TRBD2
CASSPGLAGQTRETQYF
TGTGCCAGCAGCCCCGGACTAGCGGGGCAAACACGGGAGACCCAGTACTTC
>TRBJ2-7|TRBV28|.|TRBD1
CASSPSGTAHYEQYF
TGTGCCAGCAGTCCCTCGGGGACAGCCCACTACGAGCAGTACTTC
>TRBJ1-2|TRBV27|.|.
CASSLSGAANYGYTF
TGTGCCAGCAGTTTATCCGGGGCCGCTAACTATGGCTACACCTTC
>TRBJ1-1|TRBV20-1|few|.
CSATRTGFAEAFF
TGCAGTGCTACCCGCACAGGGTTCGCTGAAGCTTTCTTT
>TRBJ2-7|TRBV9|.|.
CASSVEEGASYEQYF
TGTGCCAGCAGCGTAGAGGAGGGGGCCTCCTACGAGCAGTACTTC
>TRBJ2-7|TRBV4-3|.|TRBD2
CASSINHPGGYEQYF
TGCGCCAGCAGCATAAATCATCCGGGGGGGTACGAGCAGTACTTC
>TRBJ2-1|TRBV7-2|few|TRBD1
CASSLSGTGGYNEQFF
TGTGCCAGCAGCTTATCAGGGACAGGGGGGTACAATGAGCAGTTCTTC
>TRBJ1-4|TRBV7-2|.|TRBD1
CASSLQTGLMNGKLFF
TGTGCCAGCAGCTTACAGACAGGGTTGATGAATGGAAAACTGTTTTTT
>TRBJ2-7|TRBV4-3|few|.
CASSQDAQSSYEQYF
TGCGCCAGCAGCCAAGATGCCCAGAGCTCCTACGAGCAGTACTTC
>TRBJ2-2|TRBV19|.|TRBD2
CASSKLTSGGTGELFF
TGTGCCAGTAGTAAACTGACTAGCGGGGGGACCGGGGAGCTGTTTTTT
>TRBJ2-7|TRBV2|.|.
CASQRLQTGEGYEQYF
TGTGCCAGCCAGAGACTGCAGACAGGCGAGGGCTACGAGCAGTACTTC
>TRBJ2-7|TRBV6-6|many|TRBD1
CASSYVGQGGEQYF
TGTGCCAGCAGTTACGTCGGACAGGGGGGAGAGCAGTACTTC
>TRBJ2-1|TRBV20-1|.|TRBD1
CSAVPGQLYNEQFF
TGCAGTGCTGTGCCGGGACAGCTCTACAATGAGCAGTTCTTC
>TRBJ2-2|TRBV2|.|TRBD2
CASSLLAGYADTGELFF
TGTGCCAGCAGTTTGCTAGCGGGCTACGCGGACACCGGGGAGCTGTTTTTT
>TRBJ2-3|TRBV6-2/TRBV6-3|.|TRBD1
CASLDRGQDTQYF
TGTGCCAGCTTGGACAGGGGGCAAGATACGCAGTATTTT
>TRBJ2-3|TRBV14|few|.
CASSQGVFGGDTQYF
TGTGCCAGCAGCCAAGGAGTTTTTGGGGGAGATACGCAGTATTTT
>TRBJ2-6|TRBV27|.|.
CASSTVGSGANVLTF
TGTGCCAGCAGTACGGTAGGCTCTGGGGCCAACGTCCTGACTTTC
>TRBJ2-5|TRBV19|.|TRBD2
CASNPGQRGQETQYF
TGTGCCAGTAACCCAGGCCAGCGGGGACAAGAGACCCAGTACTTC
>TRBJ2-1|TRBV9|.|.
CASSVAVGGKAYNEQFF
TGTGCCAGCAGCGTAGCGGTTGGCGGGAAGGCCTATAATGAGCAGTTCTTC
>TRBJ2-1|TRBV7-3|.|.
CASSHNVGVYNEQFF
TGTGCCAGCAGCCACAACGTGGGGGTCTACAATGAGCAGTTCTTC
>TRBJ2-6|TRBV5-1|.|.
CASSKGLVSGANVLTF
TGCGCCAGCAGCAAGGGGCTAGTCTCTGGGGCCAACGTCCTGACTTTC
>TRBJ1-5|TRBV6-1|.|.
CASSQRRAGQQPQHF
TGTGCCAGCAGTCAAAGGCGGGCAGGGCAGCAGCCCCAGCATTTT
>TRBJ2-5|TRBV5-1|few|TRBD1
CASSFGKGALQETQYF
TGCGCCAGCAGCTTCGGAAAGGGGGCCCTTCAAGAGACCCAGTACTTC
>TRBJ2-4|TRBV7-2|once|.
CASSGEPLAKNIQYF
TGTGCCAGCAGTGGGGAACCCTTAGCCAAAAACATTCAGTACTTC
>TRBJ2-5|TRBV7-3|few|TRBD1
CASSLRGQGGETQYF
TGTGCCAGCAGCTTAAGAGGACAGGGTGGGGAGACCCAGTACTTC
>TRBJ2-7|TRBV7-8|many|TRBD1
CASSLRTGSYEQYF
TGTGCCAGCAGCTTAAGGACAGGATCCTACGAGCAGTACTTC
>TRBJ2-5|TRBV20-1|few|TRBD2
CSARFRGVQETQYF
TGCAGTGCTAGATTTCGGGGGGTACAAGAGACCCAGTACTTC